This TCR beta chain emerged from a study of blood T cells in healthy people across ages. Combining a sample-barcoded 5' primer with a J-beta primer mix, a second PCR ran for 7 to 11 cycles. TCRdb passed the 5' RACE reads through MiXCR, listing each CDR3 protein once. The sample lists more than 650,000 distinct CDR3 sequences, over 20% occurring once. This clonotype was found a few times. Trimming removed 4 bases at V and 4 bases at J, with 13 bases between. This CDR3 is built from 14 residues. Germline CDR1 and CDR2: SGHRS and YFSETQ. The source material was blood. The clonotype comes from an older man in good health. The chain joins TRBV5-1 to TRBJ2-3; no reliable D call. This CDR3 reads CASSPATVADTQYF. The CDR3 DNA is TGCGCCAGCAGCCCCGCAACCGTAGCAGATACGCAGTATTTT.